One sample yielded the 32 T cell receptor beta chains listed below, sequenced in a study of graft-versus-host responses after intestinal transplantation. TCRdb's table, derived via immunoSEQ multiplex PCR, lists solely in-frame clones and lacks some. Seen here are 30,000 to 45,000 clones, around 86% observed once, and the top ten hold roughly 3.6%. The sequences come from PBMCs, collected 1,000 to 1,200 days after transplant. These receptors all come from a human patient who received an intestinal transplant, so some T cells may come from the graft donor.

The V gene is TRBV27, the J gene TRBJ1-1; 10 nucleotides match TRBD1. The CDR3 runs 15 residues. The germline V gene has CDR1 MNHEY and CDR2 SMNVEV (reference sequence). V lost 1 base, J lost 6 bases, and 5 bases stayed unmatched. This CDR3 reads CASSLWGQGRAEAFF. The CDR3 DNA sequence: TGTGCCAGCAGTTTATGGGGACAGGGGAGGGCTGAAGCTTTCTTT.

The V call is TRBV5-1, the J call TRBJ2-3, with D unresolved. V was clipped by 0 bases and J by 6 bases, with 5 bases between them. Germline CDR1 SGHRS, CDR2 YFSETQ. The CDR3 is 12 residues long. The CDR3 DNA reads as TGCGCCAGCAGCTTGGACGCGGATACGCAGTATTTT. This codes for CASSLDADTQYF.

By frequency in the sample, this clone is medium-sized (0.01 to 0.1%). The rearrangement joins TRBV6-1 to TRBJ2-7; 11 bases match TRBD2. V shed 2 bases and J 5 bases; nucleotides not matched to a gene: 5. The CDR3 length is 15 residues. Per germline, CDR1 MNHNS and CDR2 SASEGT. The CDR3 sequence: CASSETSGGGNEQYF. The CDR3 DNA reads TGTGCCAGCAGTGAAACTAGCGGGGGCGGGAACGAGCAGTACTTC.

This clone has more than one count but fewer than ten. This chain joins TRBV6-1 and TRBJ2-7; TRBD2 matches at 9 bases. The CDR3 is 15 amino acids. Germline V CDR1 and CDR2: MNHNS, SASEGT. V was pared by 3 bases and J by 5 bases, with 8 bases of the junction left unmatched. This CDR3 reads CASSDSAGGHDEQYF. CDR3 bases: TGTGCCAGCAGTGACTCGGCGGGAGGGCACGACGAGCAGTACTTC.

The chain has TRBV18 and TRBJ1-1; 8 bases are a match to TRBD1. With 6 bases clipped from V and 2 bases from J, the junction kept 5 bases outside the gene matches. This CDR3 is 14 amino acids long. Germline CDR1 is KGHSH and CDR2 is LQKENI. In nucleotides, the CDR3 is TGTGCCAGCTCGCCCGGGACAGGCAACACTGAAGCTTTCTTT. It translates to CASSPGTGNTEAFF.

The J gene is TRBJ1-3, the V gene TRBV9, with 9 bases aligning to TRBD1. CDR3 size: 18 residues. Germline CDR1 is SGDLS and CDR2 is YYNGEE. V trimming: 0 bases; J trimming: 1 base; junction bases outside the gene matches: 8. The CDR3 loop is CASSVGPPGQGSGNTIYF. Here the CDR3 DNA reads TGTGCCAGCAGCGTAGGACCCCCGGGACAGGGATCTGGAAACACCATATATTTT.

The chain carries TRBV21-1 and TRBJ1-2; TRBD1, the table's D call, was not compared with the DNA. TRBV21-1 is reported as a pseudogene. The CDR3 covers 13 residues. The CDR3 region has the DNA TGTGCCAGCAGCGGACACTTGAACTATGGCTACACCTTC. Its translation is CASSGHLNYGYTF.

The rearrangement joins TRBV4-2 to TRBJ1-4; possible D gene TRBD1, 6 bases. V lost 0 bases and J lost 5, with 16 bases in between. Germline V lookup: CDR1 LGHNA, CDR2 YNFKEQ. CDR3 length: 17 amino acids. The CDR3 sequence: CASSQDILGQMNEKLFF. The DNA for the CDR3 is TGTGCCAGCAGCCAAGATATCCTCGGACAGATGAATGAAAAACTGTTTTTT.

The genes are TRBV2 and TRBJ2-7, with a tentative D call TRBD1 (5 bases). Trimming shortened V by 3 bases and J by 0 bases, and 9 bases separated the two germline ends. From germline, CDR1 is SNHLY and CDR2 FYNNEI. The CDR3 consists of 14 residues. The CDR3 here is CASSEQGPSYEQYF. For the CDR3, the DNA is TGTGCCAGCAGTGAGCAGGGTCCCTCCTACGAGCAGTACTTC.

The V gene is TRBV6-1, the J gene TRBJ2-7, with 7 bases aligning to TRBD1. Trimming took 8 bases from V and 3 from J; bases not matched to a gene: 4. Germline lookup yields CDR1 MNHNS and CDR2 SASEGT. CDR3 length: 12 amino acids. The CDR3 reads CASSDRVYEQYF. The CDR3 DNA reads as TGTGCCAGCTCCGACAGGGTCTACGAGCAGTACTTC.

A word on this clone: The sample contains more than one DNA sequence encoding this CDR3. V usage is TRBV18 and J usage is TRBJ2-3; 7 positions match TRBD1. Losses at the gene ends were 5 bases for V and 2 bases for J; bases not matched to a gene: 16. From germline, CDR1 is KGHSH and CDR2 LQKENI. There are 18 residues in the CDR3. CDR3 nucleotides: TGTGCCAGCTCATCCCTTCCTCCCTCGGGACAGACCACAGATACGCAGTATTTT. This sequence encodes CASSSLPPSGQTTDTQYF.

The V and J genes are TRBV5-6 and TRBJ1-1, with D maybe TRBD1 (5 bases). The germline V gene encodes CDR1 SGHDT and CDR2 YYEEEE. CDR3 length: 14 amino acids. Trimming left V 6 bases short and J 4 bases short, with 16 bases between. The DNA for the CDR3 is TGTGCCAGCACCCTCCCCGGGGCGGGCACTGAAGCTTTCTTT. It yields the protein CASTLPGAGTEAFF.

The chain combines TRBV11-2 with TRBJ2-7; the match to TRBD2 covers 8 bases. The germline gives CDR1 SGHAT, CDR2 FQNNGV. The CDR3 length is 15 residues. The V and J ends lost 1 base and 4 bases, in that order; junction bases with no gene match: 6. In DNA form, the CDR3 reads TGTGCCAGCAGCTTAGTAAACGGGGGGGTGTACGAGCAGTACTTC. Its protein is CASSLVNGGVYEQYF. Supplemented by reference TRBV11-2 and TRBJ2-7, the full variable domain reads EAGVAQSPRYKIIEKRQSVAFWCNPISGHATLYWYQQILGQGPKLLIQFQNNGVVDDSQLPKDRFSAERLKGVDSTLKIQPAKLEDSAVYLCASSLVNGGVYEQYFGPGTRLTVT.

The chain employs TRBV5-6 and TRBJ1-2; possibly TRBD1 for D (5 bases). From germline, CDR1 is SGHDT and CDR2 YYEEEE. The ends were cut back, 0 bases at V and 2 bases at J, with 11 bases in the middle. This CDR3 has 15 amino acids. CDR3: CASSLAGGINYGYTF. The CDR3 bases are TGTGCCAGCAGCTTGGCCGGGGGGATCAACTATGGCTACACCTTC.

This sequence joins TRBV19 and TRBJ2-7; TRBD1 agrees at 8 bases. CDR1 is LNHDA, CDR2 SQIVND, per germline (reference sequence). The CDR3 sequence is 17 residues long. V trimming: 6 bases; J trimming: 2 bases; junction bases outside the gene matches: 15. The CDR3 sequence: CASSPEIDRGYPYEQYF. The CDR3 DNA reads TGTGCCAGTAGCCCGGAGATCGACAGGGGATATCCCTACGAGCAGTACTTC.

CDR3 DNA sequence: TGCGCCAGCAGTTCTGGACTAGCGGGGCTGGGAGAGACCCAGTACTTC. Protein product: CASSSGLAGLGETQYF. This chain joins TRBV5-1 and TRBJ2-5; 12 bases agree with TRBD2. The CDR3 has 16 residues. The junction had 9 bases not matched to a gene; V was cut back by 5 bases and J by 4 bases. CDR1 is SGHRS, CDR2 YFSETQ, per germline.

The chain has TRBV5-4 and TRBJ1-6, with 10 nucleotides matching TRBD1. Trimming took 4 bases from V and 10 from J; bases not matched to a gene: 14. Germline-derived CDR1 and CDR2 are SGHNT and YYREEE (reference sequence). This CDR3 has 17 residues. CDR3 region: CASSLQFDRGPRSPLHF. The CDR3 DNA reads TGTGCCAGCAGCCTACAATTTGACAGGGGGCCTAGATCACCCCTCCACTTT.

Notes on this clone: At one of its ends the junction is not consistent with the germline gene, which may arise from a read error. The rearrangement links TRBV7-7 to TRBJ2-2, with D possibly TRBD1 on 6 matching bases. The CDR3 spans 14 residues. Per the germline V gene, CDR1 is SSHAT and CDR2 is FNYEAQ (reference sequence). CDR3 region: CASSVGANTGELFF. Written as DNA, the CDR3 is TGTGCTAGCAGCGTGGGGGCCAACACCGGGGAGCTGTTTTTT.

This chain joins TRBV6-5 and TRBJ2-1; 7 bases fit TRBD1. CDR1 and CDR2 (germline): MNHEY, SVGAGI. CDR3 length: 16 amino acids. After removal of 0 bases from V and 13 bases from J, the junction contained 15 bases not matched to a gene. The CDR3 spells CASSYSKGALGLTQFF. The CDR3 bases are TGTGCCAGCAGTTACTCGAAGGGGGCGCTGGGCTTGACTCAGTTCTTC.

The rearrangement joins TRBV7-9 to TRBJ2-5, with 13 bases identical to TRBD2. The CDR3 extends over 18 amino acids. V shed 1 base and J 0 bases; nucleotides not matched to a gene: 5. Per the germline V gene, CDR1 is SEHNR and CDR2 is FQNEAQ (reference sequence). The CDR3 DNA follows: TGTGCCAGCAGCTTAGGGACTAGCGGGAGAGGGGACCAAGAGACCCAGTACTTC. Encoded protein: CASSLGTSGRGDQETQYF.

The rearrangement uses TRBV20-1 and TRBJ2-1; D gene unclear. V shed 0 bases and J shed 13 bases, with 7 bases lying between them. The CDR3 has 10 amino acids. Germline lookup yields CDR1 DFQATT and CDR2 SNEGSKA (reference sequence). DNA for the CDR3: TGCAGTGCTAGAGATTCTCGACAGTTCTTC. Protein product: CSARDSRQFF.

The chain uses TRBV18 and TRBJ2-7, with 8 bases identical to TRBD1. CDR1 is KGHSH, CDR2 LQKENI, per germline. With 0 bases clipped from V and 6 bases from J, the junction kept 1 base outside the gene matches. CDR3 length equals 13 residues. The DNA for the CDR3 is TGTGCCAGCTCACCACCACAGGGGGGCGAGCAGTACTTC. This gives the protein CASSPPQGGEQYF.

The chain carries TRBV29-1 and TRBJ2-7; D tentatively fits TRBD1 or TRBD2 (5 bases each). The germline gives CDR1 SQVTM, CDR2 ANQGSEA. There are 13 residues in the CDR3. V lost 6 bases and J lost 4, with 16 bases in between. This CDR3 reads CSVGEGSGYEQYF. The CDR3, as DNA: TGCAGCGTGGGGGAAGGTTCGGGTTACGAGCAGTACTTC.

J is TRBJ2-7 and V is TRBV27; 9 nucleotides align to TRBD2. The CDR3 spans 15 residues. From germline, CDR1 is MNHEY and CDR2 SMNVEV (reference sequence). V shed 3 bases and J 3 bases; nucleotides not matched to a gene: 6. The CDR3 DNA reads TGTGCCAGCAGTTTCGCAGCTAGCGGGAACTACGAGCAGTACTTC. Translating gives CASSFAASGNYEQYF.

The chain employs TRBV11-2 and TRBJ1-2; D is possibly TRBD1 (5 bases). The germline V gene has CDR1 SGHAT and CDR2 FQNNGV. V lost 1 base to trimming and J lost 3 bases, with 15 bases between them. The CDR3 has 16 amino acids. The CDR3 here is CASSLVGFGTYYGYTF. The CDR3 coding sequence is TGTGCCAGCAGCTTAGTTGGCTTCGGGACTTACTATGGCTACACCTTC.

The chain carries TRBV15 and TRBJ2-5, with TRBD2 identical over 9 bases. From germline, CDR1 is LNHNV and CDR2 YYDKDF (reference sequence). CDR3 size: 17 residues. The junction had 6 bases not matched to a gene; V was cut back by 0 bases and J by 1 base. Here the CDR3 reads CATSREGAGGVQETQYF. The CDR3 DNA is TGTGCCACCAGCAGAGAGGGCGCGGGGGGGGTCCAAGAGACCCAGTACTTC.

The CDR3 spells CASSAQSYEQYF. For the CDR3, the DNA is TGCGCCAGCAGTGCACAGTCCTACGAGCAGTACTTC. The chain is built from TRBV10-2 and TRBJ2-7; D gene unclear. Germline values: CDR1 WSHSY, CDR2 SAAADI. V gave up 4 bases and J gave up 1 base, with 5 bases separating them. The CDR3 loop spans 12 amino acids.

The CDR3 protein is CASSPRVTYNSPLHF. In DNA form, the CDR3 reads TGTGCCAGCAGTCCCAGGGTAACCTATAATTCACCCCTCCACTTT. The chain carries TRBV6-1 and TRBJ1-6, with D possibly TRBD1 on 5 matching bases. The germline CDR1 and CDR2 sequences are MNHNS and SASEGT. The V end was cut by 5 bases, the J end by 2 bases, with 10 bases between. The CDR3 consists of 15 residues.

The chain combines TRBV7-9 with TRBJ2-6; a weak D match, TRBD2 (6 bases). The CDR3 length is 17 residues. Between the trimmed V and J ends, which lost 5 bases and 1 base, there was a span of 15 bases. CDR1 and CDR2 (germline): SEHNR, FQNEAQ (reference sequence). The CDR3 bases are TGTGCCAGCAGCCCGAACCCGGGGGAGTCTGGGGCCAACGTCCTGACTTTC. It is translated as CASSPNPGESGANVLTF.

Only one count was recorded for this clone. The chain has TRBV7-9 and TRBJ2-1; no clear D gene. CDR1 is SEHNR and CDR2 is FQNEAQ in the germline V gene (reference sequence). The ends were cut back, 5 bases at V and 4 bases at J, with 15 bases in the middle. This CDR3 contains 15 residues. The CDR3 is CASSESSFGYNEQFF. CDR3 DNA: TGTGCCAGCAGCGAAAGCTCATTCGGGTACAATGAGCAGTTCTTC.

The rearrangement uses TRBV6-1 and TRBJ2-5; 10 bases are a match to TRBD2. V was clipped by 0 bases and J by 4 bases; unmatched bases: 5. Germline V lookup: CDR1 MNHNS, CDR2 SASEGT. CDR3 length: 16 amino acids. The CDR3, as DNA: TGTGCCAGCAGTGAAGCTGGCCTAGCGGGAGTAGAGACCCAGTACTTC. As protein: CASSEAGLAGVETQYF.

The rearrangement uses TRBV28 and TRBJ1-5, with TRBD1 as a possible D gene (6 bases). The CDR3 runs 13 residues. In germline, CDR1 is MDHEN, CDR2 SYDVKM. Trimming pared 8 bases from V and 5 bases from J, leaving 13 bases between. CDR3 bases: TGTGCCAGCCGGGACATCGACCATCAGCCCCAGCATTTT. Amino acid sequence: CASRDIDHQPQHF.